These 19 T cell receptor beta chains originate from one sample sequenced in a study of blood T cell repertoires in COVID-19. Sequencing was performed with immunoSEQ multiplex PCR; in TCRdb, only in-frame clones are kept and a portion is missing. The data contain over 100,000 clones, roughly 88% of them singletons. Sequencing was carried out using peripheral blood. These receptors were obtained from a man aged 35-49 years with acute or convalescent COVID-19.

The chain employs TRBV27 and TRBJ2-7, with 10 positions matching TRBD2. V shed 5 bases, J shed 0 bases, and the junction held 19 bases outside the gene matches. The germline V gene has CDR1 MNHEY and CDR2 SMNVEV (reference sequence). The CDR3 is 20 residues long. The CDR3 loop reads CASSRAPPTSGAVGSYEQYF. For the CDR3, the DNA is TGTGCCAGCAGTAGGGCCCCCCCCACTAGCGGGGCGGTAGGCTCCTACGAGCAGTACTTC.

The chain recombines TRBV6-5 with TRBJ1-1; maybe TRBD1 (6 bases). Germline CDR1 reads MNHEY; CDR2 reads SVGAGI. The CDR3 contains 14 residues. V was clipped by 6 bases and J by 3 bases, with 14 bases between them. In DNA form, the CDR3 reads TGTGCCAGCAGCGCTGGACAGACAGACACTGAAGCTTTCTTT. Translated, it gives CASSAGQTDTEAFF.

This rearrangement joins TRBV6-2 or TRBV6-3 to TRBJ2-3, with TRBD1 identical over 7 bases. The CDR3 is made up of 14 amino acids. Germline lookup yields CDR1 MNHEY and CDR2 SVGEGT. With 4 bases clipped from V and 9 bases from J, the junction kept 10 bases outside the gene matches. The DNA for the CDR3 is TGTGCCAGCAGTTCCCGCGACAGGGACAGAACGCAGTATTTT. Encoded protein: CASSSRDRDRTQYF.

This clone came up once. The chain links TRBV15 to TRBJ2-5; TRBD1 agrees at 7 bases. The CDR3 covers 16 residues. V was clipped by 5 bases and J by 5 bases; unmatched bases: 14. Germline CDR1 and CDR2: LNHNV and YYDKDF (reference sequence). CDR3 in amino acids: CATSPGEQGRWETQYF. The CDR3 DNA sequence: TGTGCCACCAGCCCCGGAGAACAGGGGCGTTGGGAGACCCAGTACTTC.

This rearrangement joins TRBV5-5 to TRBJ1-6, with 7 bases matching TRBD1. The junction had 1 base not matched to a gene; V was cut back by 2 bases and J by 2 bases. The CDR3 loop spans 15 amino acids. CDR1 and CDR2 (germline): SGHKS, YYEKEE (reference sequence). CDR3 sequence reads: CASSFGQAYNSPLHF. As DNA, the CDR3 is TGTGCCAGCAGCTTTGGACAGGCCTATAATTCACCCCTCCACTTT.

This clone was recorded once. The chain carries TRBV6-5 and TRBJ2-2, with 8 nucleotides matching TRBD1. Germline V gives CDR1 MNHEY, CDR2 SVGAGI. Trimming took 10 bases from V and 4 from J; bases not matched to a gene: 8. The CDR3 contains 14 residues. The CDR3 is CATATGARTGELFF. The DNA for the CDR3 is TGTGCCACCGCGACAGGGGCCCGCACCGGGGAGCTGTTTTTT.

This chain links TRBV7-2 with TRBJ2-1, with 7 bases lining up with TRBD2. Per germline, CDR1 SGHTA and CDR2 FQGNSA. After removal of 0 bases from V and 7 bases from J, the junction contained 6 bases not matched to a gene. CDR3 length equals 15 residues. The CDR3: CASSLAGGPGNEQFF. The CDR3 DNA sequence: TGTGCCAGCAGCTTAGCGGGAGGGCCAGGAAATGAGCAGTTCTTC.

CDR3 nucleotides: TGTGCCAGCAGTGAACAAACCGGTCGGGACAGATCCTATGGCTACACCTTC. It is translated as CASSEQTGRDRSYGYTF. The V and J genes are TRBV2 and TRBJ1-2; 7 nucleotides line up with TRBD1. The CDR3 spans 17 residues. With V trimmed by 2 bases and J by 4 bases, 13 bases remained unmatched. Germline-derived CDR1 and CDR2 are SNHLY and FYNNEI.

About this clone: Other DNA sequences within the sample encode an identical CDR3. The chain combines TRBV11-3 with TRBJ2-5, with D uncertain. Trimming removed 3 bases at V and 1 base at J, with 6 bases between. The germline V gene has CDR1 SGHNT and CDR2 YENEEA. The length of the CDR3 is 13 residues. DNA of the CDR3: TGTGCCAGCAGCTTGTCCAGCCAAGAGACCCAGTACTTC. It codes for CASSLSSQETQYF.

This sequence joins TRBV20-1 and TRBJ2-3; 12 bases match TRBD2. The V gene's germline CDR1 is DFQATT and CDR2 SNEGSKA (reference sequence). The length of the CDR3 is 17 residues. After removal of 3 bases from V and 0 bases from J, the junction contained 7 bases not matched to a gene. As DNA, the CDR3 is TGCAGTGCTAGTGGGCTAGCGGGGGGGCAAAGCACAGATACGCAGTATTTT. Its protein product is CSASGLAGGQSTDTQYF.

V and J are TRBV7-6 and TRBJ2-5, with TRBD2 matching over 14 bases. Looked up from germline, CDR1 is SGHVS and CDR2 is FNYEAQ. The V segment lost 5 bases and the J segment 4 bases; nucleotides outside the gene matches: 6. The CDR3 totals 16 residues. CDR3 DNA sequence: TGTGCCAGCAGCAAGACTAGCGGGGGGGCTATAGAGACCCAGTACTTC. Translation gives CASSKTSGGAIETQYF.

The gene calls are TRBV24-1 and TRBJ2-5; a possible D gene is TRBD1 (6 bases). This CDR3 spans 17 amino acids. Trimming removed 3 bases at V and 5 bases at J, with 21 bases between. Per the germline V gene, CDR1 is KGHDR and CDR2 is SFDVKD. The CDR3 loop reads CATSDTTGSRVGETQYF. The DNA for the CDR3 is TGTGCCACCAGTGATACTACAGGGTCTCGAGTGGGTGAGACCCAGTACTTC.

The chain combines TRBV5-1 with TRBJ1-4; D unclear. V was trimmed by 4 bases and J by 4 bases, leaving 11 bases between them. The length of the CDR3 is 14 residues. Germline CDR1 SGHRS, CDR2 YFSETQ. CDR3: CASSPWEFNEKLFF. CDR3 DNA: TGCGCCAGCAGCCCCTGGGAGTTTAATGAAAAACTGTTTTTT.

This clone has only one observation. The V gene is TRBV6-5, the J gene TRBJ2-7, with D possibly being TRBD1 (5 bases). CDR3 length: 13 amino acids. V lost 7 bases, J lost 3 bases, and 13 bases lay in between. The germline CDR1 and CDR2 sequences are MNHEY and SVGAGI. CDR3 sequence (DNA): TGTGCCAGCACGTGGGGCATCGACTACGAGCAGTACTTC. Translation: CASTWGIDYEQYF.

This clone was picked up a small number of times. J is TRBJ1-1 and V is TRBV9; 8 bases align to TRBD1. The V segment lost 3 bases and the J segment 4 bases; nucleotides outside the gene matches: 11. The CDR3 length is 16 residues. CDR1 SGDLS and CDR2 YYNGEE come from the germline V gene. This chain's CDR3 is CASSAYRGDFVTEAFF. The CDR3 region has the DNA TGTGCCAGCAGCGCCTACAGGGGGGATTTCGTCACTGAAGCTTTCTTT. The complete variable domain, with remaining parts taken from reference TRBV9 and TRBJ1-1, reads DSGVTQTPKHLITATGQRVTLRCSPRSGDLSVYWYQQSLDQGLQFLIQYYNGEERAKGNILERFSAQQFPDLHSELNLSSLELGDSALYFCASSAYRGDFVTEAFFGQGTRLTVV.

Here the CDR3 DNA reads TGTGCCAGCAGCCCCCGGGGGGGGACAGAAGAGACCCAGTACTTC. Translation gives CASSPRGGTEETQYF. The chain joins TRBV7-2 to TRBJ2-5; possible D gene TRBD2, 8 bases. Trimming stripped 5 bases from V and 3 bases from J, with 16 bases between. This CDR3 has 15 amino acids. Per germline, CDR1 SGHTA and CDR2 FQGNSA. The full variable domain, rest sourced from reference TRBV7-2 and TRBJ2-5, is GAGVSQSPSNKVTEKGKDVELRCDPISGHTALYWYRQSLGQGLEFLIYFQGNSAPDKSGLPSDRFSAERTGGSVSTLTIQRTQQEDSAVYLCASSPRGGTEETQYFGPGTRLLVL.

The rearrangement joins TRBV19 to TRBJ2-7; TRBD2 matches 9 bases. The CDR3 extends over 14 amino acids. The germline V gene encodes CDR1 LNHDA and CDR2 SQIVND (reference sequence). Trimming removed 7 bases from V and 0 bases from J; junction bases left unmatched: 4. CDR3 in DNA: TGTGCCAGTACCGGACTAGCGACCTCCTACGAGCAGTACTTC. The encoded protein is CASTGLATSYEQYF.

V and J are TRBV6-6 and TRBJ2-5, with 10 bases matching TRBD2. Per germline, CDR1 MNHNY and CDR2 SVGAGI (reference sequence). V dropped 5 bases and J dropped 4; count of bases not matched to a gene: 7. The CDR3 is 15 residues long. The CDR3 region has the DNA TGTGCCAGCAGTGCAAGCGGGGGGGCGGTAGAGACCCAGTACTTC. It codes for CASSASGGAVETQYF.

The chain recombines TRBV5-4 with TRBJ1-6; 8 bases are shared with TRBD1. This CDR3 contains 15 residues. V lost 4 bases, J lost 7 bases, and 7 bases stayed unmatched. The germline V gene has CDR1 SGHNT and CDR2 YYREEE (reference sequence). In nucleotides, the CDR3 is TGTGCCAGCAGCGTCGACAGGGGAGGGAATTCACCCCTCCACTTT. It translates to CASSVDRGGNSPLHF. Supplemented by reference TRBV5-4 and TRBJ1-6, the full variable domain reads ETGVTQSPTHLIKTRGQQVTLRCSSQSGHNTVSWYQQALGQGPQFIFQYYREEENGRGNFPPRFSGLQFPNYSSELNVNALELDDSALYLCASSVDRGGNSPLHFGNGTRLTVT.